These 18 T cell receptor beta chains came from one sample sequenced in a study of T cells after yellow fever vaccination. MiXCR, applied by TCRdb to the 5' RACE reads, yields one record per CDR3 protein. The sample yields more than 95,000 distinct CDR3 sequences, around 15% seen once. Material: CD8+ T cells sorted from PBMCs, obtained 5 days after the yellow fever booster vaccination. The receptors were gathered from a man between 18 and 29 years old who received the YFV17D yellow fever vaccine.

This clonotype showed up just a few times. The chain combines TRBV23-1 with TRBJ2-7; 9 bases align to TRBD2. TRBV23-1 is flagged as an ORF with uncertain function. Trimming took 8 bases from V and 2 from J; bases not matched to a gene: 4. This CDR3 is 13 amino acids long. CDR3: CASWRGGPYEQYV. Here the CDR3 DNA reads TGCGCCAGCTGGCGGGGGGGGCCCTACGAGCAGTACGTC.

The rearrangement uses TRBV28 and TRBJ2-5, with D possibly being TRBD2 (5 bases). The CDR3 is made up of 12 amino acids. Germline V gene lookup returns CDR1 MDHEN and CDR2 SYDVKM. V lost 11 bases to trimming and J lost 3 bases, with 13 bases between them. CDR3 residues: CAVRGWEETQYF. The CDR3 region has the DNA TGTGCCGTACGGGGATGGGAAGAGACCCAGTACTTC. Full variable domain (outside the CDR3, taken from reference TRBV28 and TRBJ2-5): DVKVTQSSRYLVKRTGEKVFLECVQDMDHENMFWYRQDPGLGLRLIYFSYDVKMKEKGDIPEGYSVSREKKERFSLILESASTNQTSMYLCAVRGWEETQYFGPGTRLLVL.

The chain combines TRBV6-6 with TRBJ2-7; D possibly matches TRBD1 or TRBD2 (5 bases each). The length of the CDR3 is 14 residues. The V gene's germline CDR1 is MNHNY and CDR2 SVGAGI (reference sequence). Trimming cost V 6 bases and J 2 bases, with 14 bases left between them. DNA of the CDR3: TGTGCCAGCAGCCGAGGGGAGAAGGCCTACGAGCAGTACGTC. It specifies CASSRGEKAYEQYV.

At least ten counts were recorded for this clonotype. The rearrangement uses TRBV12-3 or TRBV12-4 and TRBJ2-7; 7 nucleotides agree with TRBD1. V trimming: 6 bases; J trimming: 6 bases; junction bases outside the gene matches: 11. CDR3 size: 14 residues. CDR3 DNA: TGTGCCAGCAGATGGACAGGCCCTCCTGGCGAGCAGTACTTC. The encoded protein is CASRWTGPPGEQYF.

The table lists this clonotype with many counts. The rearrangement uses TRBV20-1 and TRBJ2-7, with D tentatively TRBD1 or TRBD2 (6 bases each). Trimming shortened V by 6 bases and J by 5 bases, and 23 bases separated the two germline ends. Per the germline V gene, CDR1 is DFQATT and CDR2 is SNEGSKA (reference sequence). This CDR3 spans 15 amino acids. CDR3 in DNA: TGCAGTGCCGAGGGTGAGGACAGCCGGAGGGACGAGCAGTACTTC. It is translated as CSAEGEDSRRDEQYF.

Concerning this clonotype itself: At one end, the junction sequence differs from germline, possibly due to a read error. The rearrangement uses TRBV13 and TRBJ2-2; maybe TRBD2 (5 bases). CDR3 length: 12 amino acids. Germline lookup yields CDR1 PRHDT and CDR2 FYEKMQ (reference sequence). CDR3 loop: CASSLGTGELIF. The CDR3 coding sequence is TGTGCCAGCAGCTTAGGCACCGGGGAGCTGATTTTT.

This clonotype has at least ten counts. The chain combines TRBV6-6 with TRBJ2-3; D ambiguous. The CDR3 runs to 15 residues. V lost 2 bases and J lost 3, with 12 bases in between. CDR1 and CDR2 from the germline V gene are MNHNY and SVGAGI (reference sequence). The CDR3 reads CASSYRTYSTDTQYF. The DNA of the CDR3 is TGTGCCAGCAGTTACCGCACATACTCAACAGATACGCAGTATTTT.

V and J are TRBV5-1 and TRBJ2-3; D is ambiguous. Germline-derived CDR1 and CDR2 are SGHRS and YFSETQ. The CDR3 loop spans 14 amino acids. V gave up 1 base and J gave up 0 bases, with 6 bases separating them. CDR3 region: CASSLPDSTDTQYF. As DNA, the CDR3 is TGCGCCAGCAGCTTGCCCGACAGCACAGATACGCAGTATTTT.

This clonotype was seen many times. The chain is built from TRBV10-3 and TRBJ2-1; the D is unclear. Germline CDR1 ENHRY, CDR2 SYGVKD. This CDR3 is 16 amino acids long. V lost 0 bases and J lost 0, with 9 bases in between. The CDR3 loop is CAISESQASSYNEQFF. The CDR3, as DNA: TGTGCCATCAGTGAGTCCCAGGCGAGCTCCTACAATGAGCAGTTCTTC.

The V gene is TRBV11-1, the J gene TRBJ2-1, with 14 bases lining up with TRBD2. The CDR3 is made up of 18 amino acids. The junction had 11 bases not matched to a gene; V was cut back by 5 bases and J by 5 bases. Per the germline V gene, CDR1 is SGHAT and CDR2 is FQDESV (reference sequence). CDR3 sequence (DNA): TGTGCCAGCAGCGTCCGGACTAGCGGGGGGCCGCTCAACAATGAGCAGTTCTTC. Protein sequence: CASSVRTSGGPLNNEQFF.

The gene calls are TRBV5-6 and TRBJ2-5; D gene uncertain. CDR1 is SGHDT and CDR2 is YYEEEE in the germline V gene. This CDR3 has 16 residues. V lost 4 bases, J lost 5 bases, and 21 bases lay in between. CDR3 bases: TGTGCCAGCAGCATACAAGGCCCTGTGTCCCTGGAGACCCAGTACTTC. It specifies CASSIQGPVSLETQYF.

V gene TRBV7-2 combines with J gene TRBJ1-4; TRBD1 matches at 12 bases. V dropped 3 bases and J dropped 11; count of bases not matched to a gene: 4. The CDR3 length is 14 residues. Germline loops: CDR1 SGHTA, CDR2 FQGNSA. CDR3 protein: CASSFGTGGEKLFF. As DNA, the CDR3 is TGTGCCAGCAGCTTCGGGACAGGGGGCGAGAAACTGTTTTTT. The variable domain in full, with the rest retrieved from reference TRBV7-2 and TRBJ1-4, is GAGVSQSPSNKVTEKGKDVELRCDPISGHTALYWYRQSLGQGLEFLIYFQGNSAPDKSGLPSDRFSAERTGGSVSTLTIQRTQQEDSAVYLCASSFGTGGEKLFFGSGTQLSVL.

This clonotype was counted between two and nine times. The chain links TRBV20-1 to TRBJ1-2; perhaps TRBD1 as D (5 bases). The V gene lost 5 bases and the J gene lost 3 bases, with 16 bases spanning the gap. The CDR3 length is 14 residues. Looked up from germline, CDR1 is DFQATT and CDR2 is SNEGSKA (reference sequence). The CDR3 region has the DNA TGCAGTGCTTACCCCTTGGGGGGGGACTATGGCTACACCTTC. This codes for CSAYPLGGDYGYTF.

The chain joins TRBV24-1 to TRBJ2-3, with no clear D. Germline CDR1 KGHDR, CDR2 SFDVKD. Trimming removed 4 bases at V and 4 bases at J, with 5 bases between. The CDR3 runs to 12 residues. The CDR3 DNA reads TGTGCCACCAGTGACCTATCAGATACGCAGTATTTT. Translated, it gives CATSDLSDTQYF.

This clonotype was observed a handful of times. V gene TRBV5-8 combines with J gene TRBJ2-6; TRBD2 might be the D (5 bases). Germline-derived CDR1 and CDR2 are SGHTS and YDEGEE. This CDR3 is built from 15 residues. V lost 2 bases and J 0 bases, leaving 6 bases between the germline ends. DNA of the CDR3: TGTGCCAGCAGCTTCGGGGTCTCTGGGGCCAACGTCCTGACTTTC. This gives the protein CASSFGVSGANVLTF.

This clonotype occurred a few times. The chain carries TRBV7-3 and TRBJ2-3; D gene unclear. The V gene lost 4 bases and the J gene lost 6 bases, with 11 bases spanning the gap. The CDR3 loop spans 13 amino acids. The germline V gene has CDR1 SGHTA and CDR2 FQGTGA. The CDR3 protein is CASSYLPSDTQYF. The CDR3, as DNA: TGTGCCAGCAGCTACCTACCCTCCGATACGCAGTATTTT.

DNA of the CDR3: TGTGCCAGCAGTGAAGGGACTACCCCCTCGGAGACCCAGTACTTC. Its protein is CASSEGTTPSETQYF. The rearrangement joins TRBV2 to TRBJ2-5; D is perhaps TRBD2 (6 bases). This CDR3 is 15 amino acids long. V was trimmed by 1 base and J by 5 bases, leaving 14 bases between them. CDR1 and CDR2 (germline): SNHLY, FYNNEI.

The CDR3 is CASSKVDPYEQYV. The CDR3 bases are TGTGCCAGCAGCAAAGTGGACCCGTACGAGCAGTACGTC. This chain links TRBV21-1 with TRBJ2-7. TRBV21-1 is listed as a pseudogene. The CDR3 extends over 13 amino acids.